This entry describes one T cell receptor (beta chain). Its antigen is unknown. The data derive from a study of cytomegalovirus exposure and HLA in healthy donors. Study-level background: In an early release, HLA-typed donors contributed some 82 million unique TCR sequences.

Broader study findings: Cytomegalovirus-associated TCR beta chains were listed, numbering some 180. A later examination showed that TCR association rates differed by HLA locus, with DRB1 most and HLA-C fewest.

Amplification used 60 Vbeta primers and 13 Jbeta primers. Profiling relied on immunoSEQ multiplex PCR, and the TCRdb table lists in-frame clones only, not all of them. The repertoire has approximately 280,000 clones, roughly 90% of them found once; the top ten carry about 2%. Unrecorded immune exposure was likely among donors, who were nominally healthy when sampled. V lost 3 bases and J lost 6, with 17 bases in between. CDR3 length: 16 amino acids. Germline CDR1 and CDR2: LNHNV and YYDKDF (reference sequence). The gene calls are TRBV15 and TRBJ2-2; D might be TRBD2 (6 bases). The sequence came from a woman aged 18-29 years in good health and CMV-seronegative. Material: PBMCs. CDR3 DNA sequence: TGTGCCACCAGCAGTCTACTGGGACTCCCCGCCGGGGAGCTGTTTTTT. Encoded protein: CATSSLLGLPAGELFF.